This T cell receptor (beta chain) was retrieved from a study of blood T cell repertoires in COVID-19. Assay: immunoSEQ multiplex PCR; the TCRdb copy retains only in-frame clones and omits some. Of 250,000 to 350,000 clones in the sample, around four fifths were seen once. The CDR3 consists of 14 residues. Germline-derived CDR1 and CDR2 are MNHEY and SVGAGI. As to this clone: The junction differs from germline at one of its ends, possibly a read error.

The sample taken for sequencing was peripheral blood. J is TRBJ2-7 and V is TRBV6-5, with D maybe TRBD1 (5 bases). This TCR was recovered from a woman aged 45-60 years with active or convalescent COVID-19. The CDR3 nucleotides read TGTGCCAGCACCCAGGGTCTTCCTTCCTCCGAGCAGTACTTC. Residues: CASTQGLPSSEQYF.